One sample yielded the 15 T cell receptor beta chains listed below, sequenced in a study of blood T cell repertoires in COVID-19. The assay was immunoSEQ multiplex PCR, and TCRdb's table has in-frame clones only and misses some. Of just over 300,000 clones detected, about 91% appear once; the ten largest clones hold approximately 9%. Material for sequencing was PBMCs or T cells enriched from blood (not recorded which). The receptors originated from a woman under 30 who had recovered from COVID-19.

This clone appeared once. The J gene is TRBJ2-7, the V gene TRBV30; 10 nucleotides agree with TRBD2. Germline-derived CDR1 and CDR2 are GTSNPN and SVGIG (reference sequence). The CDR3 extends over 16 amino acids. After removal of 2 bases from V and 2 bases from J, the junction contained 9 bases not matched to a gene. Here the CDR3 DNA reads TGTGCCTGGAGTCGAATACTAGCGGGGATCCCCTACGAGCAGTACTTC. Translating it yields CAWSRILAGIPYEQYF.

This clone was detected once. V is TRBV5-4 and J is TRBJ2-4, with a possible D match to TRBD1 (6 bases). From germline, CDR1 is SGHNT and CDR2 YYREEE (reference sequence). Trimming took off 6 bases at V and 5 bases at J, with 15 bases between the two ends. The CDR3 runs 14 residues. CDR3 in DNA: TGTGCCAGCACCCAGGGGACGTCGGAAAACATTCAGTACTTC. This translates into CASTQGTSENIQYF.

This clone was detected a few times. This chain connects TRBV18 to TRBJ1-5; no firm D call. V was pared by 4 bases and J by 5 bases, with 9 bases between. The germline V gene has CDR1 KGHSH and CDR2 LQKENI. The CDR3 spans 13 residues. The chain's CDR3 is CASSLDIDQPQHF. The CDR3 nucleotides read TGTGCCAGCTCACTAGACATCGATCAGCCCCAGCATTTT.

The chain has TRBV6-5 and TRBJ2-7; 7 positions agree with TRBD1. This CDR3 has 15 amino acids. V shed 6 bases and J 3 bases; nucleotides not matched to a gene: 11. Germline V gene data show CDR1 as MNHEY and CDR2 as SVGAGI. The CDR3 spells CASRPRTGSGYEQYF. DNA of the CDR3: TGTGCCAGCAGACCTCGGACAGGCTCGGGCTACGAGCAGTACTTC.

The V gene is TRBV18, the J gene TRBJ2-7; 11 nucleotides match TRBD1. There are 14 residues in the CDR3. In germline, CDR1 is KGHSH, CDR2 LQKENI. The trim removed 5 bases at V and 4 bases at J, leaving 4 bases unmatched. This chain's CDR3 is CASSRTGGDYEQYF. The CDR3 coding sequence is TGTGCCAGCTCAAGGACAGGGGGCGATTACGAGCAGTACTTC.

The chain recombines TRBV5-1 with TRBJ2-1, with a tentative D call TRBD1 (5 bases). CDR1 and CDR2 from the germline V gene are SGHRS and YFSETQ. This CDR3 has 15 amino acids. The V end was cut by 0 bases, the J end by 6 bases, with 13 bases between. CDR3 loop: CASSLVESRGNEQFF. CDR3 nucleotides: TGCGCCAGCAGCTTGGTTGAATCTAGGGGCAATGAGCAGTTCTTC.

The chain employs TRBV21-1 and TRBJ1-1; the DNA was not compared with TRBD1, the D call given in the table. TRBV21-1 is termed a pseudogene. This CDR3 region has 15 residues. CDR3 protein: CASSKDGAGNTEAFF. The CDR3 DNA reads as TGTGCCAGCAGCAAAGATGGGGCAGGGAACACTGAAGCTTTCTTT.

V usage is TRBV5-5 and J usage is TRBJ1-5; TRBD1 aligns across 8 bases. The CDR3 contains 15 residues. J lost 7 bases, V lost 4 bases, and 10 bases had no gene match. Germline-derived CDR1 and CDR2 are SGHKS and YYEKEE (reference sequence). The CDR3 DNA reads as TGTGCCAGCAGCAGAGAGCCAGGGGGCGGCCAGCCCCAGCATTTT. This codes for CASSREPGGGQPQHF.

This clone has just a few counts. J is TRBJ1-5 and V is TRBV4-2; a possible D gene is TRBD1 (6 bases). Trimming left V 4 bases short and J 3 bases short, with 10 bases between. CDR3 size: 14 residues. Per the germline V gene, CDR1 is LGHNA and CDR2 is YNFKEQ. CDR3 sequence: CASSLQGTNQPQHF. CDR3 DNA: TGTGCCAGCAGCCTTCAGGGGACCAATCAGCCCCAGCATTTT.

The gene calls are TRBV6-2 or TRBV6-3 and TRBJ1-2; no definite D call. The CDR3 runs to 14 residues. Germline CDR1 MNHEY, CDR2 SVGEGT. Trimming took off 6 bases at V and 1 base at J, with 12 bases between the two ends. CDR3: CASSPADGNYGYTF. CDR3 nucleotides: TGTGCCAGCAGCCCAGCGGACGGTAACTATGGCTACACCTTC.

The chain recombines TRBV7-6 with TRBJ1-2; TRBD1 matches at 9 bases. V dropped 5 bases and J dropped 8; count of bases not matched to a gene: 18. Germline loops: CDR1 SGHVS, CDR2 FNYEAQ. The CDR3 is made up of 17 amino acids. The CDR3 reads CASSPFGTGRTGEGYTF. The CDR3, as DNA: TGTGCCAGCAGCCCGTTTGGGACAGGGCGAACGGGCGAAGGCTACACCTTC.

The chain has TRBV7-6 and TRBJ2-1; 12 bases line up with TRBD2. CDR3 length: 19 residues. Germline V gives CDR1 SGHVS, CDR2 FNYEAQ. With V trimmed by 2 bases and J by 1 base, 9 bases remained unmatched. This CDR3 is CASSLFSPSGRGSYNEQFF. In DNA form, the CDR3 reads TGTGCCAGCAGCTTATTTAGTCCTAGCGGGAGGGGGTCCTACAATGAGCAGTTCTTC.

Written as DNA, the CDR3 is TGCGCCAGCAGGAAGGGGCGCACAGATACGCAGTATTTT. It specifies CASRKGRTDTQYF. V usage is TRBV10-1 and J usage is TRBJ2-3; weak D call: TRBD1 (5 bases). Trimming cost V 6 bases and J 1 base, with 8 bases left between them. The CDR3 contains 13 residues. Germline V gives CDR1 WNHNN, CDR2 SYGVQD (reference sequence).

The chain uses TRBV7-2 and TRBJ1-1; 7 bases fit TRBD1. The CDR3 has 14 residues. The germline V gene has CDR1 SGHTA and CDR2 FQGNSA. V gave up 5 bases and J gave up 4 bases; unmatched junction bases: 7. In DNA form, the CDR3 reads TGTGCCAGCAGCCGGAACAGGGACAGCACTGAAGCTTTCTTT. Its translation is CASSRNRDSTEAFF.

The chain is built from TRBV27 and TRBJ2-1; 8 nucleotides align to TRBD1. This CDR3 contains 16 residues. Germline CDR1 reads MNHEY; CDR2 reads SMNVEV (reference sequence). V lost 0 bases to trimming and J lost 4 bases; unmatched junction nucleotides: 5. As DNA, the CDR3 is TGTGCCAGCAGTTTATCAAGGACAGGGTCTTACAATGAGCAGTTCTTC. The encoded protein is CASSLSRTGSYNEQFF.